This T cell receptor beta chain was captured in a study of T-cell reconstitution after alpha-beta-depleted transplantation in children (TCRdb year 2016). A note on the overall study: The study quantitatively tracked T-cell immune reconstitution after TCRalphabeta/CD19-depleted allogeneic hematopoietic cell transplantation in children using TCR repertoire profiling.

The sample holds a few counts of this clonotype. No antigen is known for it. No base qualities exist here, and no much larger clone lies one base off it. Receptor libraries were prepared by PCR. The sample was run on an Illumina HiSeq 2500. Molecular barcoding was employed in the preparation of TCR libraries, with unique molecular identifiers being used to normalize TCRbeta repertoire quantification. TCRdb applied fastp at Q25 and MiXCR to the public reads, then kept only in-frame beta chains. Here each entry gathers all rows of one CDR3 protein and keeps the most common genes and DNA. The sample table lists approximately 510,000 distinct CDR3 sequences, 15% to 20% of them with a count of one. The ten biggest clones cover roughly 3.3% of the sample. The CDR3 measures 15 amino acids from cysteine to phenylalanine. Kept here is only the CDR3 DNA, which spans 45 bases and is read in frame from base 1. Germline trimming amounts to 0 bases on V and 4 bases on J, with 5 as the count of junction bases outside the gene matches. As encoded in the germline V gene, CDR1 is MGHRA while CDR2 is YSYEKL.

The specimen comprised PBMCs from the stem cell graft donor, sampled from the stem cell graft. The TCR sequence derives from a human donor who donated a stem cell graft to a child with acute lymphoblastic leukemia. Recombination joined TRBV4-1 with TRBJ1-1; the junction holds 7 bases that match TRBD1. The CDR3 loop reads CASSQDLSGGTEAFF. DNA sequence: TGCGCCAGCAGCCAAGATCTATCAGGGGGCACTGAAGCTTTCTTT.